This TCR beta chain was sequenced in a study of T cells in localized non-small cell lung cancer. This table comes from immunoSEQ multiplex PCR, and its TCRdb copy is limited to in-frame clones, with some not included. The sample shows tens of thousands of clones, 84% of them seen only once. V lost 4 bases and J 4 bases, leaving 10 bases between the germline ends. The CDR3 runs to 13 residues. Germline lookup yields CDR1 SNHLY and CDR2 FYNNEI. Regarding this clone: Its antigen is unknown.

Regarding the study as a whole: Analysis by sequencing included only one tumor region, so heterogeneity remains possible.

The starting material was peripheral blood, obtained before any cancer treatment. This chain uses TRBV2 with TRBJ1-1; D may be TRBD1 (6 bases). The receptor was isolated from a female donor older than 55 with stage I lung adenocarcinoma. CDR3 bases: TGTGCCAGCAGTGGTGAGGGGGGCACTGAAGCTTTCTTT. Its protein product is CASSGEGGTEAFF.